Below, one T cell receptor (beta chain) is given with its context. Antigen unknown. Data came from immunoSEQ multiplex PCR; TCRdb stores just in-frame clones and leaves some out. The sample contains roughly 61,000 clones, approximately 90% of which appear only once. The sample is drawn from a study of OX40 agonist ivuxolimab in advanced cancers. About the research overall: Dose-escalation patients were diagnosed with hepatocellular carcinoma, melanoma, renal cell cancer or head and neck cancer. Those enrolled were less than 85% male, with a mean age of about 60 years and ages from about 20 to 79.

The CDR3 runs 13 residues. In germline, CDR1 is SQVTM, CDR2 ANQGSEA. V lost 4 bases and J lost 2, with 12 bases in between. Broader study findings: In a subset of nonresponders, normalized T-cell clonal expansion was also low. The study did not work out the antigen specificity of the expanded peripheral T cells.

Sequences were derived from CD4+ or CD8+ T cells sorted from blood, sampled in a trial of the OX40 agonist ivuxolimab. The clonotype comes from an adult with an advanced solid tumor such as melanoma, head and neck, liver or kidney cancer. The chain employs TRBV29-1 and TRBJ2-7; D not resolved. CDR3 sequence (DNA): TGCAGCGTTGCGGCAGTGAATACCTACGAGCAGTACTTC. This translates into CSVAAVNTYEQYF.